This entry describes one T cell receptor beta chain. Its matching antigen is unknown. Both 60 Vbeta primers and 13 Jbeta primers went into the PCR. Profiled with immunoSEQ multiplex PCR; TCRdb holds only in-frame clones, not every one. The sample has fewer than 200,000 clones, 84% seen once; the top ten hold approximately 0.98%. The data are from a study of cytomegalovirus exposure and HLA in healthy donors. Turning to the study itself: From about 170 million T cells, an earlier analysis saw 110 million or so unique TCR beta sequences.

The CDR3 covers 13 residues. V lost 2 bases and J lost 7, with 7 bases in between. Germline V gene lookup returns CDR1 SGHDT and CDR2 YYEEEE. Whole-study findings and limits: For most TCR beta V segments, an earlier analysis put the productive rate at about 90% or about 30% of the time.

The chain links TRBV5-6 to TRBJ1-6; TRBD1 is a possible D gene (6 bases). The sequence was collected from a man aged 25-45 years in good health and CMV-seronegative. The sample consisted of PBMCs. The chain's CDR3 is CASSFGQNSPLHF. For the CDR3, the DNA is TGTGCCAGCAGCTTCGGACAGAATTCACCCCTCCACTTT.